The 26 T cell receptor beta chains presented below share a single source sample, sequenced in a study of regulatory T cells in long-lasting Graves disease. Libraries of TCR beta came from iRepertoire HTBI primers plus Arm-PCR of CDR3 regions. MiXCR was run by TCRdb on the multiplex PCR reads, yielding one entry per CDR3 protein. This sample has a few hundred thousand distinct CDR3 sequences, with around 15% found just once. Time point reported: newly diagnosed GD, antithyroid drugs for less than 3 months. Following extraction of RNA from PBMCs, that RNA was used to make the TCR library. These sequences were also reported in another study, on T cells in Graves' hyperthyroidism and ophthalmopathy.

Sequenced material: peripheral blood mononuclear cells (PBMCs), taken at new diagnosis, from a patient treated with antithyroid drugs. These receptors all stem from a man aged 40-50 years with Graves disease.

In this sample, this clonotype turned up many times. The J gene is TRBJ1-1, the V gene TRBV20-1, with D possibly matching TRBD1 (6 bases). Germline V lookup: CDR1 DFQATT, CDR2 SNEGSKA (reference sequence). Trimming took off 6 bases at V and 7 bases at J, with 12 bases between the two ends. This CDR3 spans 11 amino acids. For the CDR3, the DNA is TGCAGTGCAGAGGGGGGTCTTGAAGCTTTCTTT. It is translated as CSAEGGLEAFF.

V and J are TRBV5-1 and TRBJ1-4; D gene uncertain. Germline V gene lookup returns CDR1 SGHRS and CDR2 YFSETQ. V was pared by 4 bases and J by 6 bases, with 10 bases between. This CDR3 region has 13 residues. DNA of the CDR3: TGCGCCAGCAGCCTAGAAGGGCATGAAAAACTGTTTTTT. Its translation: CASSLEGHEKLFF.

This clonotype showed up many times. The chain joins TRBV10-3 to TRBJ2-5; D is perhaps TRBD2 (6 bases). V was pared by 0 bases and J by 3 bases, with 8 bases between. The CDR3 has 14 residues. Germline lookup yields CDR1 ENHRY and CDR2 SYGVKD. For the CDR3, the DNA is TGTGCCATCAGTGAGTCTGGAGGGGAAGAGACCCAGTACTTC. It codes for CAISESGGEETQYF.

This clonotype was seen repeatedly, ten times or more. The genes are TRBV5-1 and TRBJ2-7; TRBD1 matches 9 bases. The V gene's germline CDR1 is SGHRS and CDR2 YFSETQ. V gave up 2 bases and J gave up 5 bases; unmatched junction bases: 5. This CDR3 is 14 amino acids long. In DNA, the CDR3 is TGCGCCAGCAGCTTAGGGGACAGGGCCGACGAGCAGTACTTC. The encoded protein is CASSLGDRADEQYF. The full variable domain, its missing parts supplied by reference TRBV5-1 and TRBJ2-7, is KAGVTQTPRYLIKTRGQQVTLSCSPISGHRSVSWYQQTPGQGLQFLFEYFSETQRNKGNFPGRFSGRQFSNSRSEMNVSTLELGDSALYLCASSLGDRADEQYFGPGTRLTVT.

The sample holds many counts of this clonotype. The genes are TRBV3-1 and TRBJ2-1; no definite D call. The end of the DNA is better explained by TRBJ2-5, so the J call may be wrong. CDR1 LGHDT and CDR2 YNNKEL come from the germline V gene (reference sequence). The CDR3 covers 12 residues. CDR3 sequence (DNA): TGTGCCAGCAGCCAAGCCCGATGGACCCAGTACTTC. It translates to CASSQARWTQYF.

There are a few counts of this clonotype. The chain links TRBV6-1 to TRBJ2-7; 8 bases are shared with TRBD1. Trimming cost V 6 bases and J 2 bases; bases outside gene matches: 9. Looked up from germline, CDR1 is MNHNS and CDR2 is SASEGT. CDR3 size: 15 residues. CDR3: CASSATDRGPYEQYF. The CDR3 coding sequence is TGTGCCAGCAGCGCGACCGACAGGGGACCCTACGAGCAGTACTTC.

The chain carries TRBV4-1 and TRBJ2-7; maybe TRBD1 (6 bases). Per germline, CDR1 MGHRA and CDR2 YSYEKL. This CDR3 has 18 amino acids. Trimming cost V 1 base and J 3 bases, with 22 bases left between them. The CDR3 DNA is TGCGCCAGCAGCCAAGTATCACAGGGCATTACAGCCCTCTACGAGCAGTACTTC. Translation: CASSQVSQGITALYEQYF.

This clonotype was observed at least ten times. The chain recombines TRBV18 with TRBJ2-3; either TRBD1 or TRBD2 may fit D (5 bases each). This CDR3 region has 13 residues. The V end lost 3 bases, the J end lost 8 bases, and 12 bases lay between the germline ends. Germline V lookup: CDR1 KGHSH, CDR2 LQKENI. The CDR3 nucleotides are TGTGCCAGCTCACCTCCCGGGACGACTACGCAGTATTTT. This encodes CASSPPGTTTQYF.

This clonotype was seen ten or more times. The CDR3 here is CASSPDLYRSYEQYF. CDR3 DNA sequence: TGTGCCAGCAGCCCCGACCTATATCGCTCCTACGAGCAGTACTTC. The rearrangement links TRBV11-2 to TRBJ2-7; D ambiguous. CDR1 and CDR2 (germline): SGHAT, FQNNGV. The CDR3 has 15 amino acids. V was trimmed by 5 bases and J by 0 bases, leaving 14 bases between them.

The chain has TRBV15 and TRBJ1-6, with D possibly being TRBD1 (5 bases). V gave up 8 bases and J gave up 5 bases, with 10 bases separating them. The CDR3 extends over 13 amino acids. Germline values: CDR1 LNHNV, CDR2 YYDKDF (reference sequence). The CDR3 protein is CATAKGNNSPLHF. Written as DNA, the CDR3 is TGTGCCACCGCAAAGGGGAATAATTCACCCCTCCACTTT.

The J gene is TRBJ2-7, the V gene TRBV4-1; 12 nucleotides match TRBD1. J lost 7 bases, V lost 5 bases, and 9 bases had no gene match. Looked up from germline, CDR1 is MGHRA and CDR2 is YSYEKL. This CDR3 is built from 15 residues. In DNA, the CDR3 is TGCGCCAGCAGCGACCGGGACAGGGGGCTAGGTGAGCAGTACTTC. Its translation is CASSDRDRGLGEQYF.

This clonotype came up many times. The chain links TRBV28 to TRBJ1-4, with TRBD1 matching over 10 bases. Germline trimming cut 4 bases from V and 7 bases from J; bases unmatched to any gene: 6. The CDR3 sequence is 15 residues long. In germline, CDR1 is MDHEN, CDR2 SYDVKM. In nucleotides, the CDR3 is TGTGCCAGCAGTTCTCGACAGGGGGCGCCTGAAAAACTGTTTTTT. Protein: CASSSRQGAPEKLFF.

This clonotype has a count of ten or more. This chain uses TRBV5-5 with TRBJ1-4, with 9 bases fitting TRBD1. The CDR3 sequence is 16 residues long. V was pared by 4 bases and J by 7 bases, with 11 bases of the junction left unmatched. The germline gives CDR1 SGHKS, CDR2 YYEKEE (reference sequence). The CDR3, as DNA: TGTGCCAGCAGCCGACTGACCGGGACAGGGTTTGAAAAACTGTTTTTT. Its protein product is CASSRLTGTGFEKLFF.

This clonotype was detected many times. V gene TRBV5-1 combines with J gene TRBJ2-3, with D hard to call. Per germline, CDR1 SGHRS and CDR2 YFSETQ. The V end was cut by 4 bases, the J end by 5 bases, with 5 bases between. CDR3 length: 11 residues. The CDR3 reads CASSIRDTQYF. Here the CDR3 DNA reads TGCGCCAGCAGCATCAGAGATACGCAGTATTTT.

With respect to this clonotype: This may arise from a read error, as a much more abundant clone is one base away. This sequence joins TRBV4-3 and TRBJ1-1; D remains unclear. This CDR3 is 14 amino acids long. CDR1 is LGHNA and CDR2 is YSLEER in the germline V gene. CDR3 amino acids: CVSSQSTENTEAFF. In nucleotides, the CDR3 is TGCGTCAGCAGTCAATCGACGGAGAACACTGAAGCTTTCTTT.

The chain recombines TRBV11-2 with TRBJ2-1; 9 bases are a match to TRBD2. Looked up from germline, CDR1 is SGHAT and CDR2 is FQNNGV. Germline trimming cut 3 bases from V and 4 bases from J; bases unmatched to any gene: 4. The CDR3 runs 15 residues. The CDR3 protein is CASSFQRGVYNEQFF. CDR3 nucleotide sequence: TGTGCCAGCAGCTTCCAGCGGGGGGTGTACAATGAGCAGTTCTTC.

The V and J genes are TRBV6-5 and TRBJ2-1; a weak D match, TRBD1 (6 bases). CDR1 is MNHEY and CDR2 is SVGAGI in the germline V gene. The CDR3 is made up of 18 amino acids. V lost 2 bases to trimming and J lost 0 bases, with 17 bases between them. The DNA of the CDR3 is TGTGCCAGCAGTTACACCGAAACAGGGCCAAGCTCCTACAATGAGCAGTTCTTC. Amino acids: CASSYTETGPSSYNEQFF.

The chain employs TRBV28 and TRBJ2-2, with unresolved D. V lost 6 bases and J lost 1, with 12 bases in between. Germline CDR1 reads MDHEN; CDR2 reads SYDVKM. The CDR3 is 15 residues long. CDR3 sequence (DNA): TGTGCCAGCAGGGTCAGGCAGATGAACACCGGGGAGCTGTTTTTT. Its protein is CASRVRQMNTGELFF.

In the case of this clonotype: A far bigger clonotype differs at one base, so this is likely a read error. The chain combines TRBV5-5 with TRBJ2-3; TRBD2 matches 8 bases. Trimming cost V 2 bases and J 1 base; bases outside gene matches: 6. The V gene's germline CDR1 is SGHKS and CDR2 YYEKEE (reference sequence). There are 16 residues in the CDR3. The CDR3 spells CASSFSGTRGTDTQYF. Here the CDR3 DNA reads TGTGCCAGCAGCTTCTCCGGGACTAGAGGCACAGATACGCAGTATTTT. The full variable domain, in which reference TRBV5-5 and TRBJ2-3 provide the parts outside the CDR3, is DAGVTQSPTHLIKTRGQQVTLRCSPISGHKSVSWYQQVLGQGPQFIFQYYEKEERGRGNFPDRFSARQFPNYSSELNVNALLLGDSALYLCASSFSGTRGTDTQYFGPGTRLTVL.

This clonotype has at least ten counts. V is TRBV30 and J is TRBJ2-1; D perhaps matches TRBD2 (5 bases). This CDR3 has 14 amino acids. V dropped 1 base and J dropped 0 bases, with 7 bases sitting between them. Per the germline V gene, CDR1 is GTSNPN and CDR2 is SVGIG (reference sequence). CDR3 sequence: CAWSGLASYNEQFF. The CDR3 nucleotides read TGTGCCTGGAGTGGGCTAGCCTCCTACAATGAGCAGTTCTTC.

Note on this clonotype: This may stem from a read error, because a much larger clone lies one nucleotide away. The chain carries TRBV2 and TRBJ1-3, with unresolved D. This CDR3 contains 17 residues. V lost 8 bases and J lost 0, with 20 bases in between. Germline assignment: CDR1 SNHLY and CDR2 FYNNEI. CDR3 in amino acids: CASGHGRAFGSGNTIYF. The CDR3 bases are TGTGCCAGCGGCCACGGACGCGCCTTCGGCTCTGGAAACACCATATATTTT.

This clonotype was recorded a few times. The V call is TRBV7-2, the J call TRBJ1-5; a possible D gene is TRBD1 (5 bases). V lost 5 bases and J 4 bases, leaving 15 bases between the germline ends. Germline CDR1 is SGHTA and CDR2 is FQGNSA. CDR3 length: 15 amino acids. CDR3 in DNA: TGTGCCAGCAGCGCCTACCGGGGCCTAAATCAGCCCCAGCATTTT. This codes for CASSAYRGLNQPQHF.

Many counts were recorded for this clonotype. V is TRBV20-1 and J is TRBJ2-3; tentative D call: TRBD2 (6 bases). V was pared by 1 base and J by 2 bases, with 19 bases between. Germline-derived CDR1 and CDR2 are DFQATT and SNEGSKA (reference sequence). CDR3 length equals 17 residues. CDR3 nucleotides: TGCAGTGCTAGAGTTCTGCTGACTAGTTCCTTCACAGATACGCAGTATTTT. It yields the protein CSARVLLTSSFTDTQYF.

The genes are TRBV7-2 and TRBJ1-2, with 8 nucleotides matching TRBD1. CDR1 and CDR2 from the germline V gene are SGHTA and FQGNSA. J lost 5 bases, V lost 3 bases, and 11 bases had no gene match. This CDR3 region has 16 residues. CDR3 residues: CASSFSPRGRLYGYTF. For the CDR3, the DNA is TGTGCCAGCAGCTTTAGCCCCAGGGGGCGCTTATATGGCTACACCTTC. Full variable domain (missing parts from reference TRBV7-2 and TRBJ1-2): GAGVSQSPSNKVTEKGKDVELRCDPISGHTALYWYRQSLGQGLEFLIYFQGNSAPDKSGLPSDRFSAERTGGSVSTLTIQRTQQEDSAVYLCASSFSPRGRLYGYTFGSGTRLTVV.

This clonotype has at least ten counts. This chain joins TRBV6-5 and TRBJ2-2, with D maybe TRBD1 (6 bases). Germline V gene lookup returns CDR1 MNHEY and CDR2 SVGAGI. Trimming shortened V by 2 bases and J by 8 bases, and 12 bases separated the two germline ends. The CDR3 length is 14 residues. The CDR3 DNA is TGTGCCAGCAGTTACAACAGGGTCGTGGGGGAGCTGTTTTTT. It codes for CASSYNRVVGELFF.

V usage is TRBV20-1 and J usage is TRBJ2-5, with D hard to call. Germline V gene sequence: CDR1 DFQATT, CDR2 SNEGSKA (reference sequence). CDR3 length: 14 residues. Trimming pared 7 bases from V and 2 bases from J, leaving 17 bases between. The CDR3 coding sequence is TGCAGTGGATCGGCGCAGGTTCTACAAGAGACCCAGTACTTC. Residues: CSGSAQVLQETQYF.